This T cell receptor (beta chain) was recovered during a study of response to subunit inactivated influenza vaccine. Whole-study results and caveats: The authors offered the suggestion that each seasonal influenza vaccination recruits few new T cells.

Notes on this clonotype: Its target is not known.

TCRdb independently ran MiXCR on the RT-PCR reads; one entry per CDR3 protein. The data hold about 500,000 distinct CDR3 sequences, with 6% to 9% observed a single time. CDR1 is LGHNA, CDR2 YNFKEQ, per germline. The CDR3 has 15 amino acids. V lost 1 base, J lost 5 bases, and 13 bases lay in between. Sequencing was performed on PBMCs from blood, taken 23 to 25 months after vaccination. This chain joins TRBV4-2 and TRBJ2-3; D gene uncertain. This clonotype originated in a man aged 50 to 75 who received an inactivated influenza vaccine. The CDR3 nucleotides are TGTGCCAGCAGCCAAGCTTCTGGGGTGGGAGATACGCAGTATTTT. Protein: CASSQASGVGDTQYF.